This T cell receptor (beta chain) derives from a study of blood T cell repertoires in COVID-19. Overall study context: The study drew acute and convalescent COVID-19 samples from the United States, Italy and Spain. PBMCs, B-cell-depleted T cells, or T cells provided the cDNA or gDNA that made up the material.

Germline V gene data show CDR1 as LNHDA and CDR2 as SQIVND (reference sequence). The V segment lost 8 bases and the J segment 3 bases; nucleotides outside the gene matches: 7. The CDR3 totals 14 residues. Source study methods: Researchers report that nucleated cell counts were estimated from reference gene primer amplification. Some clones are missing from TCRdb's copy, which holds only in-frame ones; the method was immunoSEQ multiplex PCR. V, J and clone size were drawn from that table, and D and trimming were deduced from the DNA. Of more than 200,000 clones detected, around nine tenths appear once; the ten largest clones hold almost 2%.

This chain uses TRBV19 with TRBJ2-1, with 7 bases lining up with TRBD2. This sequence originates from a man aged 25 to 40 with active or convalescent COVID-19. The material sequenced was peripheral blood. Here the CDR3 DNA reads TGTGCCAGTTCTTTCGGGACTAACTACAATGAGCAGTTCTTC. It specifies CASSFGTNYNEQFF.